This TCR beta chain was recovered during a study of PD-L1 blockade in urothelial cancer. About the study: Atezolizumab (1,200 mg intravenously every 3 weeks) began at some point between 2014 and 2016 for patients. Each patient had 0 to 3 earlier chemotherapy regimens. At 6 weeks and at 3 weeks (second dose) after treatment start, blood was analyzed.

Assay: immunoSEQ multiplex PCR; the TCRdb copy retains only in-frame clones and omits some. The top ten hold around 10% of the sample, which has more than 75,000 clones, 85% to 95% seen once. Sample contribution per patient ranged from 1 to 8, covering pretreatment and on-treatment. Germline-derived CDR1 and CDR2 are MNHEY and SMNVEV (reference sequence). The CDR3 totals 15 residues. The V and J ends lost 8 bases and 7 bases, in that order; junction bases with no gene match: 10. The receptor comes from a man between 60 and 75 years old with urothelial cancer. The sequences come from PBMCs, collected around atezolizumab (anti-PD-L1) treatment. This chain links TRBV27 with TRBJ2-1; 11 bases fit TRBD2. CDR3 residues: CASSLASGRMNEQFF. Here the CDR3 DNA reads TGTGCCAGCTCTTTAGCTAGCGGGAGGATGAATGAGCAGTTCTTC.